The present T cell receptor (beta chain) was sequenced within a study of CD8 T cells in ankylosing spondylitis. TCRdb re-called the 5' RACE reads with MiXCR, one entry per CDR3 protein. This sample carries 69,000 or so distinct CDR3 sequences, about 5.7% of them seen once, and the ten largest clones take over 2%. This clonotype appeared many times. The material sequenced was blood, either unsorted or a sorted T cell fraction (not recorded which). The receptor was derived from a male donor with ankylosing spondylitis or in good health (not recorded which).

The CDR3 region has the DNA TGCGCCAGCAGCCCGAGAGGGGTTCTGAGAACTGAAGCTTTCTTT. It is translated as CASSPRGVLRTEAFF. V usage is TRBV4-1 and J usage is TRBJ1-1, with a tentative D call TRBD1 (5 bases). In germline, CDR1 is MGHRA, CDR2 YSYEKL. The V gene lost 4 bases and the J gene lost 5 bases, with 17 bases spanning the gap. This CDR3 region has 15 residues.